The 18 T cell receptor beta chains listed next were all sequenced from one sample in a study of OX40 agonist ivuxolimab in advanced cancers. Here immunoSEQ multiplex PCR was the method, and the copy in TCRdb shows in-frame clones only, minus some. Of fewer than 12,000 clones in the sample, 75% to 85% were seen once. This specimen was CD4+ or CD8+ T cells sorted from blood, taken in a trial of the OX40 agonist ivuxolimab. The source is an adult with an advanced solid tumor such as melanoma, head and neck, liver or kidney cancer.

The J gene is TRBJ1-1, the V gene TRBV6-1; D uncertain. Trimming took 2 bases from V and 8 from J, leaving 9 bases between them. CDR1 and CDR2 (germline): MNHNS, SASEGT. The CDR3 has 12 residues. Here the CDR3 DNA reads TGTGCCAGCAGTGAAAGTACACCCGAAGCTTTCTTT. Translating it yields CASSESTPEAFF.

The rearrangement uses TRBV27 and TRBJ2-7; the D is unclear. The V end lost 0 bases, the J end lost 0 bases, and 9 bases lay between the germline ends. The CDR3 covers 15 residues. Germline V gene lookup returns CDR1 MNHEY and CDR2 SMNVEV (reference sequence). This chain's CDR3 is CASSLSSRSSYEQYF. In DNA, the CDR3 is TGTGCCAGCAGTTTATCGAGTCGGAGCTCCTACGAGCAGTACTTC.

By proportion, this clone is large. J is TRBJ2-7 and V is TRBV6-5; 7 bases are shared with TRBD2. The CDR3 contains 13 residues. The V gene's germline CDR1 is MNHEY and CDR2 SVGAGI. The V and J ends lost 2 bases and 5 bases, in that order; junction bases with no gene match: 3. This chain's CDR3 is CASSYAGVDEQYF. The CDR3 DNA is TGTGCCAGCAGTTACGCGGGAGTCGACGAGCAGTACTTC.

The chain couples TRBV4-1 to TRBJ2-1; D remains unclear. The length of the CDR3 is 14 residues. Trimming left V 1 base short and J 4 bases short, with 8 bases between. CDR1 MGHRA and CDR2 YSYEKL come from the germline V gene. CDR3: CASSQVLGYNEQFF. The DNA for the CDR3 is TGCGCCAGCAGCCAAGTCTTAGGGTACAATGAGCAGTTCTTC.

The V gene is TRBV27, the J gene TRBJ1-1, with D unclear. The CDR3 is 13 residues long. CDR1 and CDR2 (germline): MNHEY, SMNVEV (reference sequence). V shed 5 bases and J shed 0 bases, with 7 bases lying between them. The CDR3 DNA reads TGTGCCAGCAGTCTCACTATGAACACTGAAGCTTTCTTT. Its translation is CASSLTMNTEAFF.

This chain links TRBV27 with TRBJ2-5; a weak D match, TRBD2 (6 bases). Trimming removed 1 base from V and 5 bases from J, with 14 bases in between. The CDR3 contains 15 residues. Germline loops: CDR1 MNHEY, CDR2 SMNVEV (reference sequence). The CDR3 region is CASSLLGAGMETQYF. CDR3 DNA sequence: TGTGCCAGCAGTTTATTAGGGGCGGGGATGGAGACCCAGTACTTC.

The gene calls are TRBV5-1 and TRBJ2-1; tentatively, D is TRBD2 (6 bases). Germline lookup yields CDR1 SGHRS and CDR2 YFSETQ. The CDR3 extends over 14 amino acids. V lost 3 bases to trimming and J lost 7 bases, with 14 bases between them. CDR3 amino acids: CASSSGLRLNEQFF. The CDR3 DNA sequence: TGCGCCAGCAGCTCGGGACTGAGGTTGAATGAGCAGTTCTTC. The variable domain in full, completed from reference TRBV5-1 and TRBJ2-1, reads KAGVTQTPRYLIKTRGQQVTLSCSPISGHRSVSWYQQTPGQGLQFLFEYFSETQRNKGNFPGRFSGRQFSNSRSEMNVSTLELGDSALYLCASSSGLRLNEQFFGPGTRLTVL.

V is TRBV27 and J is TRBJ1-6; possible D gene TRBD1, 5 bases. CDR1 MNHEY and CDR2 SMNVEV come from the germline V gene (reference sequence). This CDR3 contains 13 residues. Trimming removed 4 bases from V and 15 bases from J, with 16 bases in between. CDR3 sequence reads: CASSWDGVFGLHF. The CDR3, as DNA: TGTGCCAGCAGTTGGGACGGCGTATTTGGCCTCCACTTT.

V and J are TRBV28 and TRBJ1-3; no firm D call. V was trimmed by 6 bases and J by 5 bases, leaving 8 bases between them. The CDR3 has 12 amino acids. Germline CDR1 is MDHEN and CDR2 is SYDVKM. CDR3 sequence (DNA): TGTGCCAGCAGCGCTACCAGAAACACCATATATTTT. The encoded protein is CASSATRNTIYF.

This clone was counted between two and nine times. V and J are TRBV29-1 and TRBJ2-7; D is perhaps TRBD1 or TRBD2 (5 bases each). The ends were cut back, 4 bases at V and 2 bases at J, with 15 bases in the middle. The CDR3 is 14 residues long. Germline V gene sequence: CDR1 SQVTM, CDR2 ANQGSEA. CDR3 nucleotides: TGCAGCGTTGGGGGGACCAAAGGAGCCTACGAGCAGTACTTC. Its protein product is CSVGGTKGAYEQYF.

The chain uses TRBV21-1 and TRBJ2-3. TRBV21-1 is classified as a pseudogene. This CDR3 region has 14 residues. The CDR3 protein is CASSKGKTTDTQYF. CDR3 coding DNA: TGTGCCAGCAGCAAGGGGAAAACCACAGATACGCAGTATTTT.

This clone was counted a single time. This chain connects TRBV13 to TRBJ2-7; 10 positions agree with TRBD1. The germline V gene has CDR1 PRHDT and CDR2 FYEKMQ (reference sequence). CDR3 length: 15 residues. Unmatched junction bases numbered 7, after V lost 4 bases and J lost 4 bases. As DNA, the CDR3 is TGTGCCAGCAGCTCGGGGGGGACAGGGGCATACGAGCAGTACTTC. Its translation: CASSSGGTGAYEQYF.

The gene calls are TRBV9 and TRBJ2-7, with 11 nucleotides matching TRBD2. The junction had 10 bases not matched to a gene; V was cut back by 4 bases and J by 7 bases. Germline values: CDR1 SGDLS, CDR2 YYNGEE. CDR3 size: 15 residues. The CDR3 region is CASSFSELAGEEQYF. The CDR3 DNA follows: TGTGCCAGCAGCTTCTCGGAACTAGCGGGGGAAGAGCAGTACTTC.

The chain joins TRBV6-5 to TRBJ1-5; D is uncertain. V was cut by 2 bases and J by 3 bases, with 5 bases left in between. Germline-derived CDR1 and CDR2 are MNHEY and SVGAGI. The length of the CDR3 is 13 residues. The CDR3 nucleotides are TGTGCCAGCAGTTACAGCATCAATCAGCCCCAGCATTTT. Translation gives CASSYSINQPQHF.

The chain couples TRBV19 to TRBJ1-4; tentatively, D is TRBD1 (5 bases). The CDR3 is made up of 13 amino acids. The germline CDR1 and CDR2 sequences are LNHDA and SQIVND (reference sequence). Trimming took 6 bases from V and 10 from J, leaving 15 bases between them. The CDR3, as DNA: TGTGCCAGTAGCGGGGAATTTAGGGGAAAACTGTTTTTT. Translating it yields CASSGEFRGKLFF.

Here the CDR3 reads CASSPPTDNEQFF. In DNA, the CDR3 is TGCGCCAGCAGCCCCCCAACCGACAATGAGCAGTTCTTC. The chain uses TRBV4-1 and TRBJ2-1; no reliable D call. CDR3 length equals 13 residues. Germline CDR1 is MGHRA and CDR2 is YSYEKL. Trimming shortened V by 4 bases and J by 5 bases, and 9 bases separated the two germline ends.

The chain combines TRBV28 with TRBJ2-7; 11 bases match TRBD1. The CDR3 is made up of 15 amino acids. With 5 bases clipped from V and 5 bases from J, the junction kept 8 bases outside the gene matches. Germline assignment: CDR1 MDHEN and CDR2 SYDVKM. The CDR3 region has the DNA TGTGCCAGCAGTCCCGCTAGGACAGGGGGCCACGAGCAGTACTTC. This gives the protein CASSPARTGGHEQYF.

The chain joins TRBV25-1 to TRBJ2-5, with D unclear. The end of the DNA fits TRBJ2-7 better, so the J call may be wrong. CDR1 MGHDK and CDR2 SYGVNS come from the germline V gene. The CDR3 consists of 12 residues. CDR3 protein: CASSEGRYEQYF. The CDR3 DNA sequence: TGTGCCAGCAGTGAGGGCCGCTACGAGCAGTACTTC.